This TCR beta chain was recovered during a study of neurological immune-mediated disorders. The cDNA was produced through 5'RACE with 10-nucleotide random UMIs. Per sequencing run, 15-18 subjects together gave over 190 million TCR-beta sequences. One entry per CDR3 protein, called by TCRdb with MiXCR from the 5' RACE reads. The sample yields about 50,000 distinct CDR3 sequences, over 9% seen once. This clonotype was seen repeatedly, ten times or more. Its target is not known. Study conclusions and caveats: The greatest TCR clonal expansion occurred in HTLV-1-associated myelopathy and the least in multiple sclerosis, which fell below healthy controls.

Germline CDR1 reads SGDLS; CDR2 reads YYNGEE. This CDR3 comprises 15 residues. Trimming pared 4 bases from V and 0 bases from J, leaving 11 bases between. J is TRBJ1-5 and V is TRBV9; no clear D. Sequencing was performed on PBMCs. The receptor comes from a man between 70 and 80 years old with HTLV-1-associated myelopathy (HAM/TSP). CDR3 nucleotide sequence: TGTGCCAGCAGCCCAACGTGGAGTAGCAATCAGCCCCAGCATTTT. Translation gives CASSPTWSSNQPQHF. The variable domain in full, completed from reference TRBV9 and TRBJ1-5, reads DSGVTQTPKHLITATGQRVTLRCSPRSGDLSVYWYQQSLDQGLQFLIQYYNGEERAKGNILERFSAQQFPDLHSELNLSSLELGDSALYFCASSPTWSSNQPQHFGDGTRLSIL.